This T cell receptor (beta chain) was sequenced for a study of blood T cell repertoires in COVID-19. In the study overall: The cDNA or gDNA used as material had been derived from T cells, B-cell-depleted T cells, or PBMCs.

Clones were sequenced by immunoSEQ multiplex PCR, and TCRdb holds only the in-frame ones, with some missing. The repertoire holds some 200,000 clones, around 87% seen once, with roughly 2.6% in the top ten. CDR3 length equals 16 residues. With V trimmed by 7 bases and J by 2 bases, 11 bases remained unmatched. Germline V lookup: CDR1 MDHEN, CDR2 SYDVKM. Sequencing input: peripheral blood. The TCR was taken from a man in his forties with active or convalescent COVID-19. The chain employs TRBV28 and TRBJ1-5; TRBD1 agrees at 7 bases. Here the CDR3 DNA reads TGTGCCAGCACCCCCCAGGGGGTATCGCGCAATCAGCCCCAGCATTTT. The encoded protein is CASTPQGVSRNQPQHF.